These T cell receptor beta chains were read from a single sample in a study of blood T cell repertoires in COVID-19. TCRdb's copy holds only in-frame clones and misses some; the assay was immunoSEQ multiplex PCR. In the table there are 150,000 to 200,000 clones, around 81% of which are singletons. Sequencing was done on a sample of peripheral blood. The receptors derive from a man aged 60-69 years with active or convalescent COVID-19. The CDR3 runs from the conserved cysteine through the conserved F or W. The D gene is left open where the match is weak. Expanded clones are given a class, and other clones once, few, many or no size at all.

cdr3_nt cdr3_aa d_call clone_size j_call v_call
TGTGCCAGCAGACAGGGCGGCGGTCGGGAAAAACTGTTTTTT CASRQGGGREKLFF . few TRBJ1-4 TRBV27
TGTGCCACCAGCTACGGCCGGGGGTACGAGCAGTACTTC CATSYGRGYEQYF . once TRBJ2-7 TRBV15
TGTGCCAGCAGTGCTGGGCAGGGGGCGGGTGTCTATGGCTACACCTTC CASSAGQGAGVYGYTF TRBD1 once TRBJ1-2 TRBV2
TGTGCCAGCAGTTTATCCAGCGGGAGGACCGGGGAGCTGTTTTTT CASSLSSGRTGELFF TRBD2 few TRBJ2-2 TRBV28
TGTGCCAGCGAAAACGGGAACTATGGCTACACCTTC CASENGNYGYTF . . TRBJ1-2 TRBV28
TGTGCCAGCAGTGACACTGGGCCCAACACCGGGGAGCTGTTTTTT CASSDTGPNTGELFF . . TRBJ2-2 TRBV25-1
TGTGCCAGCAGCTCGGGACTAGCGGGGGGTAATGAGCAGTTCTTC CASSSGLAGGNEQFF TRBD2 once TRBJ2-1 TRBV5-4
TGCGCCAGCAGGGGCCGAACGGACACCATATATTTT CASRGRTDTIYF . . TRBJ1-3 TRBV5-1
TGTGCCAGCAGTGAAGGAACGGGGGGGCCTTACGAGCAGTACTTC CASSEGTGGPYEQYF TRBD2 few TRBJ2-7 TRBV2
TGCGCCAGCAGCTTGGACGTCAGGGCAACAAATTCACCCCTCCACTTT CASSLDVRATNSPLHF . . TRBJ1-6 TRBV5-1
TGTGCCAGCAGCGTTGGACAGGGGCGAGCCTACGAGCAGTACTTC CASSVGQGRAYEQYF TRBD1 . TRBJ2-7 TRBV9
TGTGCCAGTAGTCCGGACAGCCAGCTTTTGAGAATCTATGGCTACACCTTC CASSPDSQLLRIYGYTF . . TRBJ1-2 TRBV19
TGTGCCATCAGTGAGTCGATCGGGGAGACTGGAAACACCATATATTTT CAISESIGETGNTIYF . . TRBJ1-3 TRBV10-3
TGTGCCAGCAGCTTAACCCCGGGACAGGTGAACACTGAAGCTTTCTTT CASSLTPGQVNTEAFF TRBD1 many TRBJ1-1 TRBV7-9
TGTGCCAGCAGCTTAGACTCGGGTGCGAGGAATACGCAGTATTTT CASSLDSGARNTQYF . . TRBJ2-3 TRBV7-9
TGTGCCAGCAGACCCGTGGTGCAGAGTGGTAAAGGGGATGGCTACACCTTC CASRPVVQSGKGDGYTF . . TRBJ1-2 TRBV21-1
TGTGCCAGCAGTCTCCCAAACCTACAAGCTTTCTTT CASSLPNLQAFF . once TRBJ1-1 TRBV28
TGTGCCAGCACCCCCCTTGCGGGCCCCGAGCAGTACTTC CASTPLAGPEQYF . . TRBJ2-7 TRBV7-8
TGTGCCAGTAGGGGACTAGCGCCCACCGGGGAGCTGTTTTTT CASRGLAPTGELFF TRBD2 . TRBJ2-2 TRBV19
TGTGCCAGCAGTCAATACAGGGGGGCAAGGGATGAGCAGTTCTTC CASSQYRGARDEQFF TRBD1 . TRBJ2-1 TRBV28
TGTGCCAGCATGGAGGCCTTGAAAACTGAAGCTTTCTTT CASMEALKTEAFF . . TRBJ1-1 TRBV2